The next 30 T cell receptor beta chains were all read from a single sample in a study of cytotoxic CD8 clonotypes in ibrutinib-treated CLL. TCRdb's copy holds only in-frame clones and misses some; the assay was immunoSEQ multiplex PCR. The top ten clones hold roughly 20% of a sample with about 50,000 clones, around four fifths of them seen once. Source: PBMCs, taken after 24 months of ibrutinib treatment. These receptors all stem from a human donor with chronic lymphocytic leukemia.

This clone was observed a handful of times. The genes are TRBV11-2 and TRBJ2-3; 10 bases map to TRBD2. Germline V gives CDR1 SGHAT, CDR2 FQNNGV. The CDR3 totals 17 residues. With V trimmed by 3 bases and J by 0 bases, 6 bases remained unmatched. CDR3 in amino acids: CASSLAGLADSTDTQYF. CDR3 coding DNA: TGTGCCAGCAGCTTGGCAGGACTAGCGGATAGCACAGATACGCAGTATTTT.

V and J are TRBV12-5 and TRBJ2-7; TRBD2 matches 15 bases. V lost 5 bases to trimming and J lost 5 bases; unmatched junction nucleotides: 13. Germline loops: CDR1 LGHNT, CDR2 FRNRAP. The CDR3 spans 18 residues. CDR3 DNA: TGTGCTAGTGGTACACCGGGACTAGCGGGAGGAACAAGGAACGAGCAGTACTTC. It translates to CASGTPGLAGGTRNEQYF.

V usage is TRBV2 and J usage is TRBJ2-7; weak D call: TRBD1 (6 bases). The CDR3 loop spans 12 amino acids. Germline values: CDR1 SNHLY, CDR2 FYNNEI. The V and J ends lost 9 bases and 3 bases respectively, with 12 bases between them. DNA for the CDR3: TGTGCCAGTTCAGGGGTAAGCTACGAGCAGTACTTC. Translated: CASSGVSYEQYF. Using reference TRBV2 and TRBJ2-7 for the parts outside the CDR3, the full variable domain is EPEVTQTPSHQVTQMGQEVILRCVPISNHLYFYWYRQILGQKVEFLVSFYNNEISEKSEIFDDQFSVERPDGSNFTLKIRSTKLEDSAMYFCASSGVSYEQYFGPGTRLTVT.

The rearrangement uses TRBV14 and TRBJ1-2; perhaps TRBD1 as D (5 bases). Germline lookup yields CDR1 SGHDN and CDR2 FVKESK. This CDR3 has 15 amino acids. The V end was cut by 1 base, the J end by 1 base, with 10 bases between. For the CDR3, the DNA is TGTGCCAGCAGCCAAGCCGCGGGGGTTAACTATGGCTACACCTTC. This sequence encodes CASSQAAGVNYGYTF.

This clone has just one count. The genes are TRBV6-1 and TRBJ1-2; no clear D gene. Per the germline V gene, CDR1 is MNHNS and CDR2 is SASEGT. Trimming left V 0 bases short and J 3 bases short, with 8 bases between. CDR3 length: 14 residues. CDR3 amino acids: CASSEARADYGYTF. CDR3 DNA: TGTGCCAGCAGTGAAGCGAGGGCAGACTATGGCTACACCTTC.

DNA for the CDR3: TGCGCCAGCAGCTTCTCCGGACAGGGGGTCCTCGAGACCCAGTACTTC. As protein: CASSFSGQGVLETQYF. This chain joins TRBV5-1 and TRBJ2-5; 10 bases are shared with TRBD1. CDR1 SGHRS and CDR2 YFSETQ come from the germline V gene. With 2 bases clipped from V and 5 bases from J, the junction kept 9 bases outside the gene matches. The CDR3 covers 16 residues.

The chain couples TRBV30 to TRBJ2-7; 8 nucleotides agree with TRBD1. V gave up 4 bases and J gave up 6 bases; unmatched junction bases: 2. There are 11 residues in the CDR3. CDR1 GTSNPN and CDR2 SVGIG come from the germline V gene (reference sequence). CDR3 DNA sequence: TGTGCCTGGACAGGGGGCGGCGAGCAGTACTTC. It is translated as CAWTGGGEQYF.

This rearrangement joins TRBV9 to TRBJ1-2, with D maybe TRBD1 (5 bases). Germline loops: CDR1 SGDLS, CDR2 YYNGEE. This CDR3 comprises 16 residues. Trimming removed 1 base from V and 0 bases from J, with 13 bases in between. The CDR3 DNA sequence: TGTGCCAGCAGCGTATCCAGGACACAATCTAACTATGGCTACACCTTC. The encoded protein is CASSVSRTQSNYGYTF.

This clone appeared a single time. The chain uses TRBV7-8 and TRBJ2-7; the D is unclear. Germline CDR1 is SGHVS and CDR2 is FQNEAQ. Deletions cut 4 bases from V and 3 bases from J, with 10 bases between. CDR3 length equals 13 residues. The CDR3, as DNA: TGTGCCAGCAGCTACCTAGTTCTCTACGAGCAGTACTTC. This translates into CASSYLVLYEQYF.

The gene calls are TRBV27 and TRBJ1-5, with 7 nucleotides matching TRBD1. V gave up 3 bases and J gave up 8 bases; unmatched junction bases: 10. The CDR3 has 15 amino acids. Per the germline V gene, CDR1 is MNHEY and CDR2 is SMNVEV (reference sequence). The CDR3 loop reads CASSFSRQGSEPQHF. CDR3 DNA sequence: TGTGCCAGCAGTTTCTCCAGACAGGGAAGTGAGCCCCAGCATTTT.

The chain employs TRBV2 and TRBJ2-3, with 11 bases identical to TRBD2. Losses at the gene ends were 7 bases for V and 2 bases for J; bases not matched to a gene: 8. The CDR3 loop spans 16 amino acids. Germline CDR1 SNHLY, CDR2 FYNNEI. The CDR3 protein is CASIKSTSGVTDTQYF. The CDR3 DNA reads TGTGCCAGCATCAAGTCGACTAGCGGGGTCACAGATACGCAGTATTTT.

V is TRBV7-9 and J is TRBJ2-5, with 10 bases fitting TRBD2. Per germline, CDR1 SEHNR and CDR2 FQNEAQ (reference sequence). The length of the CDR3 is 15 residues. The trim removed 8 bases at V and 0 bases at J, leaving 6 bases unmatched. CDR3 residues: CASQTSGQYQETQYF. The CDR3 DNA reads as TGTGCCAGCCAGACTAGCGGGCAATACCAAGAGACCCAGTACTTC.

This rearrangement joins TRBV10-1 to TRBJ1-1; D unclear. The ends were cut back, 0 bases at V and 10 bases at J, with 12 bases in the middle. This CDR3 comprises 13 residues. Germline V CDR1 and CDR2: WNHNN, SYGVQD (reference sequence). The CDR3 DNA is TGCGCCAGCAGTGAGTCCATAGGGATAGGAGCTTTCTTT. Translating it yields CASSESIGIGAFF.

V and J are TRBV7-9 and TRBJ2-3; possible D gene TRBD2, 6 bases. V was shortened by 5 bases and J by 0 bases, with 12 bases between the two germline ends. The CDR3 totals 15 residues. The germline V gene has CDR1 SEHNR and CDR2 FQNEAQ (reference sequence). CDR3 nucleotide sequence: TGTGCCAGCAGCCCCCTTGCGGGAAGCACAGATACGCAGTATTTT. Protein: CASSPLAGSTDTQYF.

This clone appeared once. The rearrangement uses TRBV5-1 and TRBJ1-6; 8 bases map to TRBD1. CDR3 size: 18 residues. V lost 4 bases to trimming and J lost 5 bases; unmatched junction nucleotides: 14. Germline V CDR1 and CDR2: SGHRS, YFSETQ. This chain's CDR3 is CASSTDRDKGGDNSPLHF. Here the CDR3 DNA reads TGCGCCAGCAGCACGGACAGGGACAAAGGAGGCGATAATTCACCCCTCCACTTT.

This clone was observed a handful of times. The chain links TRBV6-5 to TRBJ2-3, with 14 nucleotides matching TRBD2. Germline V lookup: CDR1 MNHEY, CDR2 SVGAGI. This CDR3 is 16 amino acids long. V lost 2 bases and J lost 5; bases outside the gene matches: 3. The CDR3 DNA reads TGTGCCAGCAGTTACGAAGGACTAGCGGGAGGAGATACGCAGTATTTT. It translates to CASSYEGLAGGDTQYF.

CDR3 DNA: TGTGCCAGCAGCTTGGGAGGGGGGGCCTTACTCTTCGATCACGAGCAGTACTTC. Encoded protein: CASSLGGGALLFDHEQYF. The V and J genes are TRBV5-4 and TRBJ2-7, with D perhaps TRBD2 (7 bases). Trimming took 0 bases from V and 5 from J, leaving 24 bases between them. Germline V gene data show CDR1 as SGHNT and CDR2 as YYREEE (reference sequence). This CDR3 is 18 amino acids long.

This clone was counted only a few times. The chain is built from TRBV6-1 and TRBJ1-2; TRBD1 is a possible D gene (5 bases). V was shortened by 4 bases and J by 2 bases, with 11 bases between the two germline ends. The germline V gene encodes CDR1 MNHNS and CDR2 SASEGT. This CDR3 has 14 amino acids. The CDR3 coding sequence is TGTGCCAGCAGTGCAGGGAATAAGAACTATGGCTACACCTTC. Amino acids: CASSAGNKNYGYTF.

The chain employs TRBV1 and TRBJ2-2; the D call in the table, TRBD2, was not verified against the DNA. TRBV1 is an annotated pseudogene. This CDR3 has 14 amino acids. The CDR3 nucleotides are TGCACCAGCAGCCACCAGCGGGAGACCGGGGAGCTGTTTTTT. This translates into CTSSHQRETGELFF.

In this sample, this clone turned up a few times. The chain combines TRBV5-1 with TRBJ2-1; D tentatively reads TRBD1 or TRBD2 (5 bases each). CDR3 length: 13 residues. In germline, CDR1 is SGHRS, CDR2 YFSETQ. V gave up 7 bases and J gave up 3 bases, with 11 bases separating them. This CDR3 reads CASSRGDYNEQFF. CDR3 bases: TGCGCCAGCTCACGAGGGGACTACAATGAGCAGTTCTTC.

The chain uses TRBV7-3 and TRBJ2-1; 8 bases are shared with TRBD2. CDR3 size: 16 residues. V was clipped by 5 bases and J by 3 bases; unmatched bases: 9. From germline, CDR1 is SGHTA and CDR2 FQGTGA. CDR3 bases: TGTGCCAGCAGCCCTCGAGCGGGAGTGGTCTACAATGAGCAGTTCTTC. It encodes CASSPRAGVVYNEQFF. Full variable domain (remainder filled in from reference TRBV7-3 and TRBJ2-1): GAGVSQTPSNKVTEKGKYVELRCDPISGHTALYWYRQSLGQGPEFLIYFQGTGAADDSGLPNDRFFAVRPEGSVSTLKIQRTERGDSAVYLCASSPRAGVVYNEQFFGPGTRLTVL.

V and J are TRBV5-1 and TRBJ1-1, with a weak D call TRBD1 (5 bases). There are 13 residues in the CDR3. Per the germline V gene, CDR1 is SGHRS and CDR2 is YFSETQ. V was pared by 4 bases and J by 0 bases, with 7 bases between. CDR3 amino acids: CASSRQMNTEAFF. The CDR3 coding sequence is TGCGCCAGCAGCCGACAGATGAACACTGAAGCTTTCTTT.

This clone was seen just once. The rearrangement links TRBV7-9 to TRBJ2-3; D remains ambiguous. V was shortened by 4 bases and J by 4 bases, with 9 bases between the two germline ends. This CDR3 has 13 amino acids. Germline CDR1 and CDR2: SEHNR and FQNEAQ (reference sequence). CDR3 coding DNA: TGTGCCAGCAGCTCGGGTAGTGCAGATACGCAGTATTTT. Amino acid sequence: CASSSGSADTQYF.

In this sample, this clone turned up a few times. This chain uses TRBV5-1 with TRBJ2-1, with D hard to call. This CDR3 is built from 15 residues. In germline, CDR1 is SGHRS, CDR2 YFSETQ. Trimming removed 2 bases at V and 6 bases at J, with 15 bases between. The CDR3 nucleotides read TGCGCCAGCAGCTTTATTTTCCCAGTGGGCAATGAGCAGTTCTTC. Translation gives CASSFIFPVGNEQFF.

The V call is TRBV10-3, the J call TRBJ2-7, with D possibly TRBD2 on 5 matching bases. In germline, CDR1 is ENHRY, CDR2 SYGVKD. The CDR3 length is 15 residues. V was clipped by 0 bases and J by 3 bases, with 12 bases between them. In DNA form, the CDR3 reads TGTGCCATCAGTGAGTCGGGCGGGCTAAGCTACGAGCAGTACTTC. Translated: CAISESGGLSYEQYF.

The chain combines TRBV5-4 with TRBJ2-3; 8 bases are shared with TRBD1. The length of the CDR3 is 16 residues. CDR1 SGHNT and CDR2 YYREEE come from the germline V gene (reference sequence). The V segment lost 1 base and the J segment 0 bases; nucleotides outside the gene matches: 4. CDR3 bases: TGTGCCAGCAGCTTGCTGCAGGGGGCTAGCACAGATACGCAGTATTTT. The encoded protein is CASSLLQGASTDTQYF.

The chain couples TRBV5-6 to TRBJ2-7; the D gene is possibly TRBD1 (5 bases). The CDR3 has 12 residues. V shed 3 bases and J shed 3 bases, with 7 bases lying between them. CDR1 is SGHDT, CDR2 YYEEEE, per germline. CDR3 protein: CASSSGFYEQYF. The CDR3 coding sequence is TGTGCCAGCAGCTCAGGGTTCTACGAGCAGTACTTC.

The rearrangement links TRBV18 to TRBJ2-7; tentatively, D is TRBD1 or TRBD2 (5 bases each). Trimming removed 2 bases from V and 3 bases from J, with 11 bases in between. This CDR3 has 14 residues. CDR1 is KGHSH and CDR2 is LQKENI in the germline V gene. The DNA for the CDR3 is TGTGCCAGCTCACCAGCCAGGGACCTCTACGAGCAGTACTTC. As protein: CASSPARDLYEQYF.

The rearrangement links TRBV6-5 to TRBJ2-5; D is possibly TRBD2 (6 bases). The germline V gene encodes CDR1 MNHEY and CDR2 SVGAGI. The CDR3 is 14 amino acids. V lost 4 bases to trimming and J lost 1 base, with 10 bases between them. As DNA, the CDR3 is TGTGCCAGCAGTTCTAGCGCGTTCCAAGAGACCCAGTACTTC. Its protein is CASSSSAFQETQYF.

In nucleotides, the CDR3 is TGTGCCAGCAGCCGGGACAGCAATCAGCCCCAGCATTTT. The encoded protein is CASSRDSNQPQHF. V usage is TRBV9 and J usage is TRBJ1-5; TRBD1 might be the D (5 bases). This CDR3 spans 13 amino acids. V was cut by 4 bases and J by 1 base, with 6 bases left in between. Germline assignment: CDR1 SGDLS and CDR2 YYNGEE.